This T cell receptor (beta chain) appears in the sequencing data of a study of T cells in Graves' hyperthyroidism and ophthalmopathy. Disease lasting under 3 months, a NOSPECS grade of at least 4, and a Clinical Activity Score of at least 3 were features of the ophthalmopathy patients. The study excluded patients with uncontrolled infection, other autoimmune disease, pregnancy or lactation. Every diagnosis used clinical symptoms, serum thyroxine and TRAb, thyroid ultrasound and orbital computed tomography. Findings and caveats of the study: Median prediction lead before ophthalmopathy onset was around seven months with the model.

The germline gives CDR1 SNHLY, CDR2 FYNNEI. The CDR3 runs 16 residues. With 2 bases clipped from V and 4 bases from J, the junction kept 7 bases outside the gene matches. Using RNA transcripts as the source, TCR beta CDR3 regions were amplified. The primer set for the first-round RT-PCR of the TCR CDR3 was HTBI. In TCRdb, the multiplex PCR reads were re-called with MiXCR into one record per CDR3 protein. Of some 370,000 distinct CDR3 sequences in the sample, more than 13% were seen once. This clonotype was picked up a small number of times. Its antigen remains unknown. This receptor was identified in a man aged 45 to 65 with Graves' ophthalmopathy. This chain links TRBV2 with TRBJ1-2, with 10 bases that match TRBD1. The source material was blood. The CDR3 DNA sequence: TGTGCCAGCAGTGAAAGACAGGGGGCTAATCTCTATGGCTACACCTTC. Its translation is CASSERQGANLYGYTF.